The 17 T cell receptor beta chains given below trace back to one sample, sequenced in a study of sequential checkpoint blockade in melanoma. The table came from immunoSEQ multiplex PCR; TCRdb's copy has only in-frame clones and leaves some out. The table shows over 20,000 clones, with roughly 80% occurring only once. Treatment given: randomized to nivolumab then ipilimumab (arm A) or the reverse (arm B). The material was CD8+ T cells sorted from blood (inferred from file names), obtained from a patient given nivolumab and ipilimumab in sequence. The receptor source for this set is a human donor with melanoma.

This rearrangement joins TRBV27 to TRBJ2-1; 10 bases line up with TRBD2. After removal of 1 base from V and 6 bases from J, the junction contained 6 bases not matched to a gene. The CDR3 sequence is 16 residues long. Germline CDR1 MNHEY, CDR2 SMNVEV (reference sequence). The CDR3 is CASSLLLAGGPNEQFF. CDR3 DNA: TGTGCCAGCAGTTTATTATTAGCGGGGGGCCCCAATGAGCAGTTCTTC.

The rearrangement links TRBV18 to TRBJ2-7, with D hard to call. Germline V CDR1 and CDR2: KGHSH, LQKENI. V was cut by 4 bases and J by 1 base, with 11 bases left in between. CDR3 length: 14 residues. The CDR3 reads CASSLLPVSYEQYF. DNA of the CDR3: TGTGCCAGCTCACTTCTTCCGGTTTCCTACGAGCAGTACTTC. Together with reference TRBV18 and TRBJ2-7, the CDR3 gives the full variable domain: NAGVMQNPRHLVRRRGQEARLRCSPMKGHSHVYWYRQLPEEGLKFMVYLQKENIIDESGMPKERFSAEFPKEGPSILRIQQVVRGDSAAYFCASSLLPVSYEQYFGPGTRLTVT.

The chain combines TRBV27 with TRBJ1-6, with D perhaps matching TRBD1 (6 bases). The CDR3 spans 15 residues. Germline assignment: CDR1 MNHEY and CDR2 SMNVEV (reference sequence). Between the trimmed V and J ends, which lost 0 bases and 8 bases, there was a span of 11 bases. CDR3: CASSLSWDTHSPLHF. CDR3 bases: TGTGCCAGCAGTTTATCGTGGGACACCCATTCACCCCTCCACTTT.

The chain carries TRBV7-9 and TRBJ2-7, with 13 bases matching TRBD2. CDR1 and CDR2 from the germline V gene are SEHNR and FQNEAQ (reference sequence). Trimming cost V 5 bases and J 3 bases; bases outside gene matches: 10. The CDR3 is made up of 17 amino acids. The CDR3 DNA sequence: TGTGCCAGCAGCGGACTAGCGGGAGAGGGTTATGGCTACGAGCAGTACTTC. It specifies CASSGLAGEGYGYEQYF.

The chain joins TRBV9 to TRBJ2-2; D ambiguous. The CDR3 length is 16 residues. The germline gives CDR1 SGDLS, CDR2 YYNGEE. Between the trimmed V and J ends, which lost 4 bases and 4 bases, there was a span of 17 bases. CDR3 coding DNA: TGTGCCAGCAGCCCCGAGACCAGGTTGCCCACCGGGGAGCTGTTTTTT. It codes for CASSPETRLPTGELFF.

The V call is TRBV5-6, the J call TRBJ1-1; D gene uncertain. This CDR3 contains 14 residues. Trimming cost V 4 bases and J 4 bases, with 14 bases left between them. The germline CDR1 and CDR2 sequences are SGHDT and YYEEEE. CDR3 sequence reads: CASSLWDRGTEAFF. The CDR3 nucleotides read TGTGCCAGCAGCCTCTGGGATCGGGGCACTGAAGCTTTCTTT.

The chain is built from TRBV29-1 and TRBJ2-5; maybe TRBD2 (6 bases). V was clipped by 3 bases and J by 1 base, with 9 bases between them. Germline-derived CDR1 and CDR2 are SQVTM and ANQGSEA. This CDR3 has 13 amino acids. CDR3 protein: CSVDGGVQETQYF. CDR3 sequence (DNA): TGCAGCGTTGACGGAGGGGTCCAAGAGACCCAGTACTTC. Together with reference TRBV29-1 and TRBJ2-5, the CDR3 gives the full variable domain: SAVISQKPSRDICQRGTSLTIQCQVDSQVTMMFWYRQQPGQSLTLIATANQGSEATYESGFVIDKFPISRPNLTFSTLTVSNMSPEDSSIYLCSVDGGVQETQYFGPGTRLLVL.

The chain employs TRBV7-8 and TRBJ2-1; 10 bases fit TRBD2. The CDR3 runs to 15 residues. J gave up 4 bases and V 3 bases, and 3 bases lay outside the gene matches. Germline-derived CDR1 and CDR2 are SGHVS and FQNEAQ. The chain's CDR3 is CASSFRTSGYNEQFF. DNA of the CDR3: TGTGCCAGCAGCTTTCGGACTAGCGGTTACAATGAGCAGTTCTTC.

V and J are TRBV13 and TRBJ2-1; 12 bases align to TRBD1. The CDR3 extends over 17 amino acids. With V trimmed by 4 bases and J by 3 bases, 7 bases remained unmatched. Germline-derived CDR1 and CDR2 are PRHDT and FYEKMQ (reference sequence). CDR3 nucleotides: TGTGCCAGCAGCTCCGGGACAGGGGGCCGGGTCTACAATGAGCAGTTCTTC. This translates into CASSSGTGGRVYNEQFF.

This clone was seen just once. This chain links TRBV7-2 with TRBJ2-5, with D perhaps TRBD1 (5 bases). The V and J ends lost 3 bases and 5 bases respectively, with 13 bases between them. This CDR3 is built from 14 residues. Germline assignment: CDR1 SGHTA and CDR2 FQGNSA. In DNA, the CDR3 is TGTGCCAGCAGCTTTTGGGGCCTAGGGGAGACCCAGTACTTC. This encodes CASSFWGLGETQYF.

This clone was counted a single time. The chain has TRBV7-2 and TRBJ2-3; TRBD2 agrees at 8 bases. V gave up 3 bases and J gave up 1 base; unmatched junction bases: 9. There are 17 residues in the CDR3. Germline CDR1 reads SGHTA; CDR2 reads FQGNSA. CDR3 residues: CASSLVLAGLGTDTQYF. The CDR3 DNA reads as TGTGCCAGCAGCTTGGTCCTAGCGGGCTTGGGCACAGATACGCAGTATTTT.

This clone was recorded only once. J is TRBJ2-1 and V is TRBV11-1; D ambiguous. Per the germline V gene, CDR1 is SGHAT and CDR2 is FQDESV (reference sequence). V lost 3 bases and J lost 3, with 12 bases in between. The CDR3 has 15 residues. CDR3 region: CASSFATLGYNEQFF. The CDR3 nucleotides read TGTGCCAGCAGCTTTGCGACACTCGGCTACAATGAGCAGTTCTTC.

The J gene is TRBJ1-2, the V gene TRBV25-1, with D possibly being TRBD1 (6 bases). Trimming removed 5 bases at V and 9 bases at J, with 13 bases between. There are 12 residues in the CDR3. Germline values: CDR1 MGHDK, CDR2 SYGVNS. The DNA for the CDR3 is TGTGCCAGCAGTCACAGGGAGGGGCGCTACACCTTC. Translated: CASSHREGRYTF.

The J gene is TRBJ2-7, the V gene TRBV7-8, with TRBD2 matching 7 bases. This CDR3 comprises 15 residues. Germline values: CDR1 SGHVS, CDR2 FQNEAQ. V lost 1 base to trimming and J lost 0 bases; unmatched junction nucleotides: 3. The CDR3 reads CASSLVGGTSYEQYF. The CDR3 DNA reads TGTGCCAGCAGCTTAGTGGGGGGGACCTCCTACGAGCAGTACTTC.

This clone is termed medium-sized. The chain carries TRBV19 and TRBJ2-3, with D possibly matching TRBD2 (5 bases). Trimming stripped 4 bases from V and 1 base from J, with 9 bases between. The CDR3 contains 14 residues. The germline V gene encodes CDR1 LNHDA and CDR2 SQIVND (reference sequence). The CDR3 DNA reads TGTGCCAGTAGTACTGACTACCGCACAGATACGCAGTATTTT. This sequence encodes CASSTDYRTDTQYF. Full variable domain (outside the CDR3, taken from reference TRBV19 and TRBJ2-3): DGGITQSPKYLFRKEGQNVTLSCEQNLNHDAMYWYRQDPGQGLRLIYYSQIVNDFQKGDIAEGYSVSREKKESFPLTVTSAQKNPTAFYLCASSTDYRTDTQYFGPGTRLTVL.

The chain joins TRBV5-4 to TRBJ2-3, with 7 bases aligning to TRBD2. Looked up from germline, CDR1 is SGHNT and CDR2 is YYREEE (reference sequence). Losses at the gene ends were 3 bases for V and 0 bases for J; bases not matched to a gene: 7. CDR3 length equals 16 residues. The CDR3 DNA reads TGTGCCAGCAGCTGGGCTCTAGCGGCTAGCACAGATACGCAGTATTTT. Translated, it gives CASSWALAASTDTQYF.

The J gene is TRBJ1-1, the V gene TRBV2; D is undetermined. The CDR3 runs to 13 residues. With 3 bases removed from V and 2 bases from J, the gap between germline ends came to 7 bases. Germline assignment: CDR1 SNHLY and CDR2 FYNNEI. Here the CDR3 DNA reads TGTGCCAGCAGTGACAGTCGAAACACTGAAGCTTTCTTT. Translated: CASSDSRNTEAFF.